The 27 T cell receptor beta chains reported below all come from one sample, sequenced in a study of T-cell reconstitution after alpha-beta-depleted transplantation in children. Preparation of the TCRbeta library was carried out with unique molecular identifiers. TCRdb recomputed calls from the PCR reads with MiXCR, one row per CDR3 protein. The sample has 200,000 to 250,000 distinct CDR3 sequences; approximately 8% are singletons. This sample comprised PBMCs, mostly from graft donor cells, obtained 360 days after TCRalphabeta/CD19-depleted stem cell transplant. All receptors derive from a male patient between 2 and 10 years old who had a stem cell transplant for acute myeloid leukemia, so the T cells may come from the graft donor.

This clonotype was seen at least ten times. The CDR3 DNA reads as TGCGCCAGCAGCTTTGGTTCGGGGAGGATGAACACTGAAGCTTTCTTT. Translated, it gives CASSFGSGRMNTEAFF. J is TRBJ1-1 and V is TRBV5-1; D gene ambiguous. V lost 2 bases and J 0 bases, leaving 14 bases between the germline ends. Germline CDR1 SGHRS, CDR2 YFSETQ. The CDR3 covers 16 residues.

This chain links TRBV20-1 with TRBJ1-1; D is uncertain. The germline CDR1 and CDR2 sequences are DFQATT and SNEGSKA (reference sequence). This CDR3 is 13 amino acids long. Deletions cut 3 bases from V and 1 base from J, with 9 bases between. The CDR3 DNA reads as TGCAGTGCTAGCGTACAGACGAACACTGAAGCTTTCTTT. Its protein is CSASVQTNTEAFF.

V gene TRBV2 combines with J gene TRBJ2-7, with unresolved D. The CDR3 runs 11 residues. The V gene's germline CDR1 is SNHLY and CDR2 FYNNEI. V gave up 1 base and J gave up 12 bases, with 10 bases separating them. The CDR3: CASSEEDQRYF. CDR3 sequence (DNA): TGTGCCAGCAGTGAAGAGGACCAAAGGTACTTC.

Ten or more counts support this clonotype. J is TRBJ2-7 and V is TRBV4-3, with 9 bases matching TRBD2. Trimming at V came to 4 bases and at J to 3 bases, leaving 13 bases not matched to a gene. The CDR3 runs to 17 residues. CDR1 is LGHNA, CDR2 YSLEER, per germline. The CDR3 DNA sequence: TGCGCCAGCAGCCGGTATCTTCTAGCGGGGACACGCTACGAGCAGTACTTC. Amino acid sequence: CASSRYLLAGTRYEQYF.

Only a few counts were recorded for this clonotype. The V call is TRBV12-3 or TRBV12-4, the J call TRBJ2-1; 8 nucleotides line up with TRBD1. J was trimmed by 6 bases and V by 3 bases; bases with no gene match: 1. CDR3 length equals 13 residues. The CDR3 nucleotides are TGTGCCAGCAGTTTCGACAGGGGCAATGAGCAGTTCTTC. It encodes CASSFDRGNEQFF.

This clonotype was seen a few times. The gene calls are TRBV12-3 or TRBV12-4 and TRBJ2-2; D gene uncertain. V lost 3 bases to trimming and J lost 5 bases, with 7 bases between them. The CDR3 runs to 13 residues. The CDR3 coding sequence is TGTGCCAGCAGTTTGTTCGGTACCGGGGAGCTGTTTTTT. Protein sequence: CASSLFGTGELFF.

Ten or more counts support this clonotype. The genes are TRBV5-1 and TRBJ2-3, with TRBD2 as a possible D gene (7 bases). Deletions cut 0 bases from V and 1 base from J, with 9 bases between. Germline V gives CDR1 SGHRS, CDR2 YFSETQ. This CDR3 has 15 residues. The CDR3 sequence is CASSLGGGGTDTQYF. DNA of the CDR3: TGCGCCAGCAGCTTGGGCGGGGGCGGCACAGATACGCAGTATTTT.

This clonotype was counted at least ten times. The J gene is TRBJ1-4, the V gene TRBV12-3 or TRBV12-4; 9 bases match TRBD1. V was pared by 8 bases and J by 5 bases, with 3 bases of the junction left unmatched. The CDR3 sequence is 13 residues long. The CDR3 protein is CASRTGENEKLFF. CDR3 sequence (DNA): TGTGCCAGCCGGACAGGGGAAAATGAAAAACTGTTTTTT.

This clonotype has only a few counts. The chain couples TRBV28 to TRBJ1-1; D uncertain. V shed 2 bases and J shed 1 base, with 11 bases lying between them. This CDR3 is 15 amino acids long. Germline lookup yields CDR1 MDHEN and CDR2 SYDVKM. CDR3 sequence (DNA): TGTGCCAGCAGTTTACTGACGGTCAAGAACACTGAAGCTTTCTTT. Translation gives CASSLLTVKNTEAFF.

This clonotype was counted only a few times. J is TRBJ1-5 and V is TRBV5-1; D is uncertain. V lost 8 bases and J 7 bases, leaving 13 bases between the germline ends. Germline V lookup: CDR1 SGHRS, CDR2 YFSETQ. The length of the CDR3 is 12 residues. The CDR3 DNA reads TGCGCCAGAGATGAAACGGGGCAGCCCCAGCATTTT. This sequence encodes CARDETGQPQHF. Full variable domain (missing parts from reference TRBV5-1 and TRBJ1-5): KAGVTQTPRYLIKTRGQQVTLSCSPISGHRSVSWYQQTPGQGLQFLFEYFSETQRNKGNFPGRFSGRQFSNSRSEMNVSTLELGDSALYLCARDETGQPQHFGDGTRLSIL.

This clonotype was seen a few times. This chain links TRBV12-3 or TRBV12-4 with TRBJ2-3, with 10 bases that match TRBD2. The trim removed 7 bases at V and 3 bases at J, leaving 13 bases unmatched. The CDR3 has 17 amino acids. CDR3 residues: CASTTLLSGGRTDTQYF. The CDR3 DNA sequence: TGTGCCAGCACCACCCTTCTTAGCGGGGGGCGTACAGATACGCAGTATTTT.

This clonotype came up a few times. This chain links TRBV5-1 with TRBJ1-5; the match to TRBD1 covers 7 bases. This CDR3 is built from 15 residues. J lost 11 bases, V lost 0 bases, and 11 bases had no gene match. Germline V CDR1 and CDR2: SGHRS, YFSETQ. The CDR3 DNA reads as TGCGCCAGCAGCTTGGCCCCAGGGGGGGAGTTGGCCCAGCATTTT. This gives the protein CASSLAPGGELAQHF.

This clonotype has more than one count but fewer than ten. The chain has TRBV12-3 or TRBV12-4 and TRBJ2-5, with TRBD2 matching 10 bases. V lost 6 bases to trimming and J lost 5 bases; unmatched junction nucleotides: 9. This CDR3 contains 15 residues. CDR3 in DNA: TGTGCCAGCAGCACTCCGGGACTAGCGTTGGAGACCCAGTACTTC. Encoded protein: CASSTPGLALETQYF.

The V call is TRBV21-1, the J call TRBJ2-7. TRBV21-1 is a pseudogene. This CDR3 has 20 amino acids. For the CDR3, the DNA is TGTGCCAGCAGCAAATTCGGTTGGCAGCCACGAAGTAATAGCTCCTACGAGCAGTACGTC. It specifies CASSKFGWQPRSNSSYEQYV.

The chain recombines TRBV29-1 with TRBJ2-7; 8 nucleotides align to TRBD2. Trimming took 5 bases from V and 2 from J; bases not matched to a gene: 5. CDR3 length: 13 amino acids. CDR1 and CDR2 from the germline V gene are SQVTM and ANQGSEA. CDR3 loop: CSVMGLGTYEQYF. As DNA, the CDR3 is TGCAGCGTTATGGGACTAGGGACCTACGAGCAGTACTTC.

In this sample, this clonotype turned up a few times. The rearrangement joins TRBV28 to TRBJ2-3; D is unclear. Germline-derived CDR1 and CDR2 are MDHEN and SYDVKM. The CDR3 has 12 residues. V was shortened by 5 bases and J by 5 bases, with 8 bases between the two germline ends. In nucleotides, the CDR3 is TGTGCCAGCAGTCGGGCGGAAGATACGCAGTATTTT. Its translation is CASSRAEDTQYF.

The sample holds many counts of this clonotype. The chain uses TRBV6-1 and TRBJ2-4, with D possibly matching TRBD2 (6 bases). Germline CDR1 and CDR2: MNHNS and SASEGT. The length of the CDR3 is 13 residues. The V end lost 6 bases, the J end lost 8 bases, and 14 bases lay between the germline ends. The CDR3 is CASSPTSRDIQYF. In nucleotides, the CDR3 is TGTGCCAGCAGCCCTACTAGCAGAGACATTCAGTACTTC.

There are a few counts of this clonotype. The CDR3 nucleotides read TGCAGTGCTAGAGTGATGGCGGCCTACAATGAGCAGTTCTTC. This translates into CSARVMAAYNEQFF. The chain is built from TRBV20-1 and TRBJ2-1; D ambiguous. The germline gives CDR1 DFQATT, CDR2 SNEGSKA (reference sequence). The CDR3 runs to 14 residues. V lost 1 base, J lost 2 bases, and 9 bases lay in between.

There are a few counts of this clonotype. The J gene is TRBJ2-5, the V gene TRBV12-3 or TRBV12-4, with 12 positions matching TRBD2. V was pared by 1 base and J by 4 bases, with 1 base of the junction left unmatched. This CDR3 is built from 15 residues. CDR3 in amino acids: CASSLGGLAGETQYF. The CDR3 nucleotides are TGTGCCAGCAGTTTAGGGGGACTAGCGGGAGAGACCCAGTACTTC.

The J gene is TRBJ2-3, the V gene TRBV7-2; 8 bases match TRBD1. Germline loops: CDR1 SGHTA, CDR2 FQGNSA. Trimming cost V 5 bases and J 4 bases; bases outside gene matches: 5. The length of the CDR3 is 14 residues. Written as DNA, the CDR3 is TGTGCCAGCAGCCTCCGGACAGGGCCAGATACGCAGTATTTT. It yields the protein CASSLRTGPDTQYF.

The sample holds a few counts of this clonotype. The chain recombines TRBV12-3 or TRBV12-4 with TRBJ1-6; possible D gene TRBD1, 6 bases. The CDR3 loop spans 15 amino acids. Trimming took 3 bases from V and 10 from J, leaving 16 bases between them. CDR3 loop: CASSFWEGGGSPLHF. CDR3 nucleotides: TGTGCCAGCAGTTTTTGGGAAGGGGGGGGGTCACCCCTCCACTTT.

This chain uses TRBV12-3 or TRBV12-4 with TRBJ2-2; possible D gene TRBD1, 6 bases. V was trimmed by 2 bases and J by 2 bases, leaving 12 bases between them. The CDR3 is 16 residues long. The CDR3 DNA follows: TGTGCCAGCAGTTTAATTAGAGGGGGAAACACCGGGGAGCTGTTTTTT. This codes for CASSLIRGGNTGELFF.

This clonotype was counted many times. The rearrangement uses TRBV7-3 and TRBJ2-3, with TRBD2 as a possible D gene (6 bases). Trimming shortened V by 4 bases and J by 4 bases, and 15 bases separated the two germline ends. From germline, CDR1 is SGHTA and CDR2 FQGTGA. This CDR3 region has 15 residues. CDR3 region: CASSSPGPGADTQYF. CDR3 nucleotides: TGTGCCAGCAGCTCCCCCGGTCCGGGGGCAGATACGCAGTATTTT.

The chain carries TRBV28 and TRBJ2-1; TRBD1 matches 8 bases. The CDR3 runs 16 residues. Unmatched junction bases numbered 12, after V lost 5 bases and J lost 6 bases. The germline CDR1 and CDR2 sequences are MDHEN and SYDVKM. DNA of the CDR3: TGTGCCAGCAGTGGTCCAGGGGGCGCGGCATTCAATGAGCAGTTCTTC. Protein sequence: CASSGPGGAAFNEQFF.

V gene TRBV4-3 combines with J gene TRBJ2-7, with D possibly matching TRBD1 (5 bases). The CDR3 has 16 amino acids. V lost 4 bases and J lost 5, with 21 bases in between. CDR1 and CDR2 (germline): LGHNA, YSLEER. The CDR3 loop reads CASSLWGDGAQHEQYF. The CDR3 DNA reads as TGCGCCAGCAGCCTTTGGGGCGATGGGGCTCAGCACGAGCAGTACTTC.

This clonotype occurred many times. The V gene is TRBV21-1, the J gene TRBJ2-7. TRBV21-1 is recorded as a pseudogene. CDR3 length equals 19 residues. The DNA of the CDR3 is TGTGCCAGCAGCAAAGCGCGGTTACATCCGACAGGAGGATCCTACGAGCAGTACGTC. Protein sequence: CASSKARLHPTGGSYEQYV.

The chain recombines TRBV7-2 with TRBJ2-7, with 12 bases fitting TRBD2. The CDR3 contains 17 residues. Germline loops: CDR1 SGHTA, CDR2 FQGNSA. J lost 6 bases, V lost 3 bases, and 12 bases had no gene match. The CDR3 sequence is CASSFRIRTSGISEQYF. DNA for the CDR3: TGTGCCAGCAGCTTCAGGATTCGGACTAGCGGGATCAGCGAGCAGTACTTC.